Following are 20 T cell receptor beta chains from one sample sequenced in a study of identifying expanded T cells in peripheral blood (dated by TCRdb to the late 2010s). The library was built by means of the immunoSEQ multiplex PCR assay. TCRdb limited this immuneACCESS table to in-frame rearrangements with V and J called. A share of clones is missing; checked studies link under half to unresolved V genes, and the rest is unexplained. The sample table contains 130,000 or so clones; only one count was recorded for more than 75% of them. The ten largest account for around 3.3% of the sample. Material for sequencing was blood. These TCRs come from a person aged 18 to 75 in good health.

This clone turned up a few times. The chain joins TRBV10-1 to TRBJ1-1, with D possibly matching TRBD1 (6 bases). V lost 9 bases to trimming and J lost 3 bases, with 14 bases between them. CDR3 length: 13 residues. Germline V gene lookup returns CDR1 WNHNN and CDR2 SYGVQD (reference sequence). CDR3 sequence: CARGETGDTEAFF. The CDR3 DNA sequence: TGCGCCAGGGGAGAGACAGGAGACACTGAAGCTTTCTTT.

The rearrangement joins TRBV4-1 to TRBJ1-1; D might be TRBD1 (5 bases). Per the germline V gene, CDR1 is MGHRA and CDR2 is YSYEKL. The CDR3 runs 15 residues. Trimming removed 4 bases at V and 1 base at J, with 13 bases between. CDR3 DNA sequence: TGCGCCAGCAGCCGTTTGGGGGTCGGGAACACTGAAGCTTTCTTT. Amino acid sequence: CASSRLGVGNTEAFF.

The chain employs TRBV9 and TRBJ1-4; 7 bases are a match to TRBD1. CDR1 and CDR2 from the germline V gene are SGDLS and YYNGEE. This CDR3 spans 16 amino acids. V shed 1 base, J shed 4 bases, and the junction held 7 bases outside the gene matches. CDR3 coding DNA: TGTGCCAGCAGCGTAAGGGGGGACAGCAATAATGAAAAACTGTTTTTT. Translated, it gives CASSVRGDSNNEKLFF.

The J gene is TRBJ2-3, the V gene TRBV5-1; D gene unclear. The CDR3 is made up of 15 amino acids. Trimming removed 0 bases from V and 2 bases from J, with 10 bases in between. Germline V gene sequence: CDR1 SGHRS, CDR2 YFSETQ. The CDR3 bases are TGCGCCAGCAGCTTGGCCGGGTTACTCACAGATACGCAGTATTTT. This encodes CASSLAGLLTDTQYF.

The gene calls are TRBV10-3 and TRBJ2-3; D uncertain. With 4 bases removed from V and 5 bases from J, the gap between germline ends came to 4 bases. The CDR3 has 11 residues. Germline V lookup: CDR1 ENHRY, CDR2 SYGVKD. DNA for the CDR3: TGTGCCATCAGTGTTGGAGATACGCAGTATTTT. Translation gives CAISVGDTQYF.

This chain uses TRBV5-4 with TRBJ2-7; unclear D gene. The CDR3 is 16 residues long. Germline assignment: CDR1 SGHNT and CDR2 YYREEE (reference sequence). V was trimmed by 4 bases and J by 7 bases, leaving 24 bases between them. CDR3 DNA: TGTGCCAGCAGCGGCTCCCAACTCGTCGGTCTTAGTGAGCAGTACTTC. It specifies CASSGSQLVGLSEQYF.

V gene TRBV7-8 combines with J gene TRBJ2-7, with 10 bases fitting TRBD2. Per germline, CDR1 SGHVS and CDR2 FQNEAQ. The CDR3 length is 16 residues. V lost 4 bases, J lost 2 bases, and 8 bases stayed unmatched. CDR3 sequence reads: CASSSVMLAGAYEQYF. CDR3 sequence (DNA): TGTGCCAGCAGCTCCGTAATGCTAGCGGGGGCCTACGAGCAGTACTTC.

The rearrangement uses TRBV5-1 and TRBJ2-4; TRBD2 matches at 10 bases. V gave up 0 bases and J gave up 8 bases; unmatched junction bases: 2. CDR1 is SGHRS, CDR2 YFSETQ, per germline. There are 14 residues in the CDR3. CDR3 sequence: CASSLDSGGYIQYF. The DNA of the CDR3 is TGCGCCAGCAGCTTGGATAGCGGGGGGTACATTCAGTACTTC.

This clone was seen more than once but under ten times. The chain joins TRBV30 to TRBJ1-1, with 7 bases fitting TRBD1. The CDR3 has 14 residues. Germline V gene lookup returns CDR1 GTSNPN and CDR2 SVGIG (reference sequence). Trimming at V came to 8 bases and at J to 6 bases, leaving 15 bases not matched to a gene. CDR3 loop: CAGTYDRVGPEAFF. The CDR3 DNA follows: TGTGCCGGAACCTATGACAGGGTGGGACCTGAAGCTTTCTTT. The complete variable domain, with remaining parts taken from reference TRBV30 and TRBJ1-1, reads SQTIHQWPATLVQPVGSPLSLECTVEGTSNPNLYWYRQAAGRGLQLLFYSVGIGQISSEVPQNLSASRPQDRQFILSSKKLLLSDSGFYLCAGTYDRVGPEAFFGQGTRLTVV.

The chain combines TRBV5-3 with TRBJ2-7; possibly TRBD1 or TRBD2 for D (5 bases each). TRBV5-3 is labeled an ORF, and its function is uncertain. The CDR3 runs 13 residues. Trimming removed 7 bases from V and 7 bases from J, with 18 bases in between. CDR3 sequence reads: CARDGTGTWEQYF. The DNA of the CDR3 is TGTGCCAGAGATGGGACCGGGACCTGGGAGCAGTACTTC.

The CDR3 reads CASSLVGLASHTGELFF. In DNA form, the CDR3 reads TGTGCCAGCAGCTTAGTGGGACTAGCATCCCACACCGGGGAGCTGTTTTTT. The chain links TRBV11-3 to TRBJ2-2, with TRBD2 matching over 9 bases. After removal of 1 base from V and 3 bases from J, the junction contained 6 bases not matched to a gene. Germline V gene lookup returns CDR1 SGHNT and CDR2 YENEEA. The CDR3 has 17 amino acids.

The chain's CDR3 is CASSERRWANTEAFF. The CDR3, as DNA: TGTGCCAGCAGTGAACGCAGGTGGGCAAACACTGAAGCTTTCTTT. The V call is TRBV6-1, the J call TRBJ1-1; D gene ambiguous. Between the trimmed V and J ends, which lost 2 bases and 2 bases, there was a span of 12 bases. The CDR3 totals 15 residues. Germline CDR1 is MNHNS and CDR2 is SASEGT.

The chain recombines TRBV7-9 with TRBJ2-7; D may be TRBD2 (6 bases). Trimming removed 8 bases from V and 5 bases from J, with 10 bases in between. The germline V gene has CDR1 SEHNR and CDR2 FQNEAQ (reference sequence). The CDR3 extends over 11 amino acids. CDR3 sequence: CASEAGNEQYF. The DNA of the CDR3 is TGTGCCAGCGAAGCGGGTAACGAGCAGTACTTC.

The J gene is TRBJ1-1, the V gene TRBV5-8; the D is unclear. The V gene lost 4 bases and the J gene lost 1 base, with 5 bases spanning the gap. Germline values: CDR1 SGHTS, CDR2 YDEGEE. CDR3 length: 12 residues. The CDR3 DNA sequence: TGTGCCAGCAGCAAGCAGAACACTGAAGCTTTCTTT. This encodes CASSKQNTEAFF.

This clone was picked up one time. V and J are TRBV28 and TRBJ2-2, with 7 bases fitting TRBD1. From germline, CDR1 is MDHEN and CDR2 SYDVKM. V lost 7 bases and J lost 4; bases outside the gene matches: 6. The CDR3 totals 14 residues. In DNA, the CDR3 is TGTGCCAGCAAAACAGGGGATTCCACCGGGGAGCTGTTTTTT. The encoded protein is CASKTGDSTGELFF.

This rearrangement joins TRBV11-3 to TRBJ1-1; no definite D call. Per the germline V gene, CDR1 is SGHNT and CDR2 is YENEEA. The CDR3 runs 13 residues. Trimming removed 4 bases from V and 3 bases from J, with 9 bases in between. DNA of the CDR3: TGTGCCAGCAGCTCCGGGAGGTACACTGAAGCTTTCTTT. As protein: CASSSGRYTEAFF. Supplemented by reference TRBV11-3 and TRBJ1-1, the full variable domain reads EAGVVQSPRYKIIEKKQPVAFWCNPISGHNTLYWYLQNLGQGPELLIRYENEEAVDDSQLPKDRFSAERLKGVDSTLKIQPAELGDSAVYLCASSSGRYTEAFFGQGTRLTVV.

The V call is TRBV5-1, the J call TRBJ2-7, with D hard to call. V shed 2 bases and J shed 0 bases, with 9 bases lying between them. Per germline, CDR1 SGHRS and CDR2 YFSETQ. This CDR3 is built from 14 residues. The CDR3, as DNA: TGCGCCAGCAGCTTCGGCGGAGCCTCCTACGAGCAGTACTTC. Protein sequence: CASSFGGASYEQYF.

This clone appeared a single time. The CDR3 coding sequence is TGTGCCAGCAGCTTATTAATGATAGGGGGCTACACCTTC. This translates into CASSLLMIGGYTF. J is TRBJ1-2 and V is TRBV7-9; D gene unclear. The CDR3 is made up of 13 amino acids. The germline V and J ends were trimmed by 2 bases and 8 bases, with 12 bases remaining between them. CDR1 is SEHNR, CDR2 FQNEAQ, per germline (reference sequence).

V is TRBV30 and J is TRBJ2-7, with D possibly matching TRBD1 (6 bases). This CDR3 is built from 14 residues. V was shortened by 1 base and J by 1 base, with 11 bases between the two germline ends. Germline loops: CDR1 GTSNPN, CDR2 SVGIG (reference sequence). CDR3 protein: CAWSEGHLSYEQYF. For the CDR3, the DNA is TGTGCCTGGAGTGAGGGACATCTTTCCTACGAGCAGTACTTC.

This chain links TRBV27 with TRBJ2-2; tentatively, D is TRBD1 (5 bases). Germline V CDR1 and CDR2: MNHEY, SMNVEV (reference sequence). This CDR3 comprises 13 residues. V lost 5 bases and J 6 bases, leaving 10 bases between the germline ends. The CDR3 reads CASSKTRAGELFF. The CDR3 coding sequence is TGTGCCAGCAGTAAAACCAGGGCCGGGGAGCTGTTTTTT.